The entry below gives a single T cell receptor (beta chain) sequence along with its context. Original methodology: Quantification of nucleated cells was approximated via reference gene primer amplification. Sequencing was performed with immunoSEQ multiplex PCR; in TCRdb, only in-frame clones are kept and a portion is missing. V and J calls and clone size are given by that table; D and trimming were obtained from the DNA. The table has 130,000 to 150,000 clones, around four fifths seen once; the top ten hold around 3.1%. The data were taken from a study of blood T cell repertoires in COVID-19. Study-wide context: Donors in the United States, Italy and Spain gave samples during acute or convalescent COVID-19. PBMCs, B-cell-depleted T cells, or T cells were the source of the cDNA or gDNA that made up the material.

The sequenced sample consisted of peripheral blood. This receptor was obtained from a woman aged 40-49 years with active or convalescent COVID-19.

Here the CDR3 reads CAWSVRRDGYTF. The DNA for the CDR3 is TGTGCCTGGAGTGTAAGGAGGGATGGCTACACCTTC. The rearrangement uses TRBV30 and TRBJ1-2; no clear D. Trimming shortened V by 0 bases and J by 6 bases, and 8 bases separated the two germline ends. The CDR3 contains 12 residues. The germline V gene has CDR1 GTSNPN and CDR2 SVGIG (reference sequence).